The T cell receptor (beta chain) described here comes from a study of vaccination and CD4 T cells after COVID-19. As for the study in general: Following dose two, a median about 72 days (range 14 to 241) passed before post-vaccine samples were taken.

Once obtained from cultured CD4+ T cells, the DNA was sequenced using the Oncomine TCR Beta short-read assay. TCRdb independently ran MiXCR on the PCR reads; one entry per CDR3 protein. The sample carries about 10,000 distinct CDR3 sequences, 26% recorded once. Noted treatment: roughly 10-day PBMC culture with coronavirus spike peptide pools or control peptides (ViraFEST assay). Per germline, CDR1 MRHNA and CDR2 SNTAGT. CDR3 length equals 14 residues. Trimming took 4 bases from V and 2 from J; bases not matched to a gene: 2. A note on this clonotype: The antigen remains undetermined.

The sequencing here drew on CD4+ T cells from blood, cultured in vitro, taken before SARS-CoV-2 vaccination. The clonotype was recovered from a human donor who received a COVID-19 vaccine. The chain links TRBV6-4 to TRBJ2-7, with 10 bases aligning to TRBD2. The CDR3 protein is CASSALAGAYEQYF. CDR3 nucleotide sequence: TGTGCCAGCAGTGCTCTAGCGGGGGCCTACGAGCAGTACTTC.